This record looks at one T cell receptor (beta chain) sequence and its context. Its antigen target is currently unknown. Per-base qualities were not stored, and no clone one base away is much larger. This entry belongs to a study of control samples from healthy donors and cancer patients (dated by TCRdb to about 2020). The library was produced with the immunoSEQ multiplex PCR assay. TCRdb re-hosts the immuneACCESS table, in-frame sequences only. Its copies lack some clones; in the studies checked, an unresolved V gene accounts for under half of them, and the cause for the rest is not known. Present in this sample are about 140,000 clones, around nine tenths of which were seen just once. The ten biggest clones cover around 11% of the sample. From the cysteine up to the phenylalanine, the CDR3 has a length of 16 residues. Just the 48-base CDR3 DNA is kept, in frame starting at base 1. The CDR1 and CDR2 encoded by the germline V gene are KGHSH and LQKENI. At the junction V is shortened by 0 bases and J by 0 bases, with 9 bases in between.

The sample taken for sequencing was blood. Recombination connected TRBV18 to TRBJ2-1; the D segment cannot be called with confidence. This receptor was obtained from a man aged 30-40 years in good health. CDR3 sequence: CASSPPNGISYNEQFF. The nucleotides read TGTGCCAGCTCACCACCAAACGGAATCTCCTACAATGAGCAGTTCTTC.